This TCR beta chain was captured in a study of blood T cell repertoires in COVID-19. The CDR3 runs 15 residues. Per the germline V gene, CDR1 is SGDLS and CDR2 is YYNGEE. The ends were cut back, 0 bases at V and 8 bases at J, with 14 bases in the middle. Produced via immunoSEQ multiplex PCR; TCRdb's table is partial and in-frame only. The table has approximately 150,000 clones, over 80% seen once. The TCR sequence derives from a man aged 60-69 years with active or convalescent COVID-19. The gene calls are TRBV9 and TRBJ1-4; the D gene is possibly TRBD1 (5 bases). The sequencing input was peripheral blood. Here the CDR3 DNA reads TGTGCCAGCAGCGTAGGGGCAGGGCCCTACGAAAAACTGTTTTTT. Residues: CASSVGAGPYEKLFF. The whole variable domain, remainder taken from reference TRBV9 and TRBJ1-4, is DSGVTQTPKHLITATGQRVTLRCSPRSGDLSVYWYQQSLDQGLQFLIQYYNGEERAKGNILERFSAQQFPDLHSELNLSSLELGDSALYFCASSVGAGPYEKLFFGSGTQLSVL.